This T cell receptor (beta chain) was recorded in a study of identical twins. Study-level results: The study found weaker excess twin sharing in beta out-of-frame sequences.

TCRdb passed the 5' RACE reads through MiXCR, listing each CDR3 protein once. The sample consists of roughly 1.6 million distinct CDR3 sequences, around 29% of them appearing once. The CDR3 runs to 16 residues. CDR1 and CDR2 (germline): MDHEN, SYDVKM. The V end was cut by 6 bases, the J end by 4 bases, with 19 bases between. This clonotype was observed a few times. Its antigen is undetermined. Sequenced sample: cord blood. The origin of this receptor is a newborn girl in good health. The chain is built from TRBV28 and TRBJ2-1; TRBD2 might be the D (6 bases). Written as DNA, the CDR3 is TGTGCCAGCAGGTCACACCTAGCGCCGGGATACAATGAGCAGTTCTTC. Its protein product is CASRSHLAPGYNEQFF. Complete variable domain (other parts from reference TRBV28 and TRBJ2-1): DVKVTQSSRYLVKRTGEKVFLECVQDMDHENMFWYRQDPGLGLRLIYFSYDVKMKEKGDIPEGYSVSREKKERFSLILESASTNQTSMYLCASRSHLAPGYNEQFFGPGTRLTVL.